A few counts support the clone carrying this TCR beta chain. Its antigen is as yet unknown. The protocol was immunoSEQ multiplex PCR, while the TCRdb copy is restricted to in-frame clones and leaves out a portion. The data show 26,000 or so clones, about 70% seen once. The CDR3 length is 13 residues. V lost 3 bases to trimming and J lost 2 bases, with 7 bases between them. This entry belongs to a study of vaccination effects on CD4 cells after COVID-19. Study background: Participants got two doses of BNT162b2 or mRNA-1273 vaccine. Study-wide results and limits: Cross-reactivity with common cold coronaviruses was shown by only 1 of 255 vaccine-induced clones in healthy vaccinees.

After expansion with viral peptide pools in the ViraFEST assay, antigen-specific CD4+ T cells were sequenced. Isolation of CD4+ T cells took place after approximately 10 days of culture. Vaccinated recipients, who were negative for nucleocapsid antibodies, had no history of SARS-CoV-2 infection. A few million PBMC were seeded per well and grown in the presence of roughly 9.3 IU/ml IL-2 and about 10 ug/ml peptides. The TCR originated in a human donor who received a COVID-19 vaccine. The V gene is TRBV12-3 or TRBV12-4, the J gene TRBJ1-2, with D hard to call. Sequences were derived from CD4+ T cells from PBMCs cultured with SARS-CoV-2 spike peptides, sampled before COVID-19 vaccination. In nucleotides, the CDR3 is TGTGCCAGCAGTTTGACACAGAACTATGGCTACACCTTC. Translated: CASSLTQNYGYTF.